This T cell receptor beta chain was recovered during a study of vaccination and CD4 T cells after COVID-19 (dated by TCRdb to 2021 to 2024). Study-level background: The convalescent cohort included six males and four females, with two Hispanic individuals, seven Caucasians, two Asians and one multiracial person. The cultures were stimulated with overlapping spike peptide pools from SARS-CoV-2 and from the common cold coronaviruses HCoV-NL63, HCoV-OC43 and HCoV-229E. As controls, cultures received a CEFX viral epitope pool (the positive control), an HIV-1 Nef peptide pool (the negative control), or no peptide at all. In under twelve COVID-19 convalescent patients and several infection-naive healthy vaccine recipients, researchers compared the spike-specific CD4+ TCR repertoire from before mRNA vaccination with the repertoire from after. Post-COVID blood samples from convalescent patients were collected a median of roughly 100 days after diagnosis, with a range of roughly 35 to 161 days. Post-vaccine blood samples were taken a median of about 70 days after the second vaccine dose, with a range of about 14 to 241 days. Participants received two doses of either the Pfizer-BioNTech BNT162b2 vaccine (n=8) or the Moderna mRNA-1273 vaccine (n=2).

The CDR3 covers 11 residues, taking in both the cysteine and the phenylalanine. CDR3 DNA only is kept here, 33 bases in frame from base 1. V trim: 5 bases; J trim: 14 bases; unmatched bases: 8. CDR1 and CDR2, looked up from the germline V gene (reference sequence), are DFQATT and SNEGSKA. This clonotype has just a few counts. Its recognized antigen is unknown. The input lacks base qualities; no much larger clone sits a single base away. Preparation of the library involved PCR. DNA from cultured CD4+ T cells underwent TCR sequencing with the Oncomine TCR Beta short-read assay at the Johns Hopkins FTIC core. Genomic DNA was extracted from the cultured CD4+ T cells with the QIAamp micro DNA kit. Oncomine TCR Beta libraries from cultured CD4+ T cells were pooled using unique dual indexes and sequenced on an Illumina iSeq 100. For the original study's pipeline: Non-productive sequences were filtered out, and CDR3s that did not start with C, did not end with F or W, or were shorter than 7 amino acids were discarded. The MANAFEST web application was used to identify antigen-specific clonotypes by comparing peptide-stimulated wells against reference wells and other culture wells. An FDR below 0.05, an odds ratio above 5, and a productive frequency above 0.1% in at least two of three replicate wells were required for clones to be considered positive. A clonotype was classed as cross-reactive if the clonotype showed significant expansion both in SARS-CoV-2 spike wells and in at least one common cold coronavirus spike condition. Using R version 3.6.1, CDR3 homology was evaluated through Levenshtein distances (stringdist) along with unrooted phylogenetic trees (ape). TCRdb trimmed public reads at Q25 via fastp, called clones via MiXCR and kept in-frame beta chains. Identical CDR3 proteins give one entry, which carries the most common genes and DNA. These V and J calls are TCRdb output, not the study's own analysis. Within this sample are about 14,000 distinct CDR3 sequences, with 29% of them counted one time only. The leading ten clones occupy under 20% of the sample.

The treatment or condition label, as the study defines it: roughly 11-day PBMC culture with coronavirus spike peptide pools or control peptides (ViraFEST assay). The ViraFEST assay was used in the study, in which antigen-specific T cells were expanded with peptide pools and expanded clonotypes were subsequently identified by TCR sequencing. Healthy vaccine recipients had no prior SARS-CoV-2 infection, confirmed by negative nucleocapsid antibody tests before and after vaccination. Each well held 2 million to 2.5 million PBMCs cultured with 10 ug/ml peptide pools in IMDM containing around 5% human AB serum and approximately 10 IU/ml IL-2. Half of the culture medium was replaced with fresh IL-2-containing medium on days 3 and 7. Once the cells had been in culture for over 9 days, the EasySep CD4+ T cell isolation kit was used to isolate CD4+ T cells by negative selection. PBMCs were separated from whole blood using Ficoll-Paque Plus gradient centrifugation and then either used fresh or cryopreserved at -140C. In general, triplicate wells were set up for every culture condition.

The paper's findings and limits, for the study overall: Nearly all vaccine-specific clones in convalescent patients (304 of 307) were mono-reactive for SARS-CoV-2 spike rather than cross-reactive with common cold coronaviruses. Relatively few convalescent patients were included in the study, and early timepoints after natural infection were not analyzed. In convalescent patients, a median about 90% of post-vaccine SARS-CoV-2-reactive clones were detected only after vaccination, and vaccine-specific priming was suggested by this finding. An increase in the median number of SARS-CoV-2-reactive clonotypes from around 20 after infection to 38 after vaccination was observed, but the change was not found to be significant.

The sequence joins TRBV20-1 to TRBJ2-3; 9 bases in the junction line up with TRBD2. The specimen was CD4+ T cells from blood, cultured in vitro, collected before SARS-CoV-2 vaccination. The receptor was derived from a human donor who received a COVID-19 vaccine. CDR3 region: CSAPGTSFSYF. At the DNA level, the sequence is TGCAGTGCTCCCGGGACTAGCTTTTCGTATTTT.